These T cell receptor beta chains were read from a single sample in a study of metastatic and nonmetastatic thyroid tumors. From the PCR reads, TCRdb re-called clones with MiXCR. The repertoire has tens of thousands of clones, approximately 12% of them found once; the top ten carry approximately 10%. Sequenced: tumor tissue. These receptors were obtained from a female donor with papillary thyroid cancer or a benign thyroid nodule (not recorded which). Some clones in this sample may be carry-over from other donors' samples. Each CDR3 is given with its conserved first and last residue. D genes are given only for firm matches. Expanded clones are given a class, and other clones once, few, many or no size at all.

>TRBD1|TRBV20-1|TRBJ2-7|many
CSARAGTGNYEQYF
TGCAGTGCCAGAGCAGGGACAGGGAACTACGAGCAGTACTTC
>TRBD2|TRBV6-1|TRBJ2-1|few
CASSVAGEQFF
TGTGCCAGCAGCGTAGCGGGTGAGCAGTTCTTC
>TRBD1|TRBV19|TRBJ2-1|few
CASSIRDRGLTTMPYNEQFF
TGTGCCAGTAGTATTCGGGACAGGGGGCTAACCACCATGCCCTACAATGAGCAGTTCTTC
>TRBD2|TRBV18|TRBJ2-2|many
CASSHYRTAGVTGELFF
TGTGCCAGCTCACATTACCGTACAGCGGGGGTCACCGGGGAGCTGTTTTTT
>NA|TRBV6-1|TRBJ1-4|few
CASSEEVQGAGFF
TGTGCCAGCAGTGAAGAGGTTCAAGGGGCGGGCTTTTTT
>NA|TRBV5-1|TRBJ2-2|many
CASSIERPLTGELFF
TGCGCCAGCAGCATCGAGCGCCCCCTCACCGGGGAGCTGTTTTTT
>NA|TRBV10-2|TRBJ2-3|many
CASSASDTQYF
TGCGCCAGCAGTGCATCGGATACGCAGTATTTT
>NA|TRBV10-2|TRBJ1-5|NA
CASSPRGAGNNQPQHF
TGCGCCAGCAGCCCAAGAGGCGCAGGGAACAATCAGCCCCAGCATTTT
>NA|TRBV2|TRBJ2-2|many
CASRSQGPGELFF
TGTGCCAGCAGGTCCCAGGGGCCCGGGGAGCTGTTTTTT
>NA|TRBV18|TRBJ1-4|few
CASSPEPGSNEKLFF
TGTGCCAGCTCCCCCGAGCCAGGGTCTAATGAAAAACTGTTTTTT
>TRBD1|TRBV4-3|TRBJ2-1|many
CASSRQGVTYNEQFF
TGCGCCAGCAGCCGACAGGGGGTGACCTACAATGAGCAGTTCTTC
>NA|TRBV30|TRBJ1-2|many
CAWSVLGDYTF
TGTGCCTGGAGTGTTCTTGGGGACTACACCTTC
>NA|TRBV28|TRBJ1-5|many
CASSLEVLGLYSNQPQHF
TGTGCCAGCAGTTTGGAGGTCCTTGGGCTTTATAGCAATCAGCCCCAGCATTTT
>TRBD1|TRBV19|TRBJ1-4|many
CASRTSGTGNEKLFF
TGTGCCAGTAGAACCTCCGGGACAGGGAACGAAAAACTGTTTTTT
>NA|TRBV6-1|TRBJ1-5|many
CASSQGGNQPQHF
TGTGCCAGCAGTCAAGGAGGGAATCAGCCCCAGCATTTT
>NA|TRBV7-8|TRBJ2-7|many
CASSLPSTGRSHEQYF
TGTGCCAGCAGCTTACCTTCTACGGGACGGAGCCACGAGCAGTACTTC
>NA|TRBV6-1|TRBJ1-1|many
CASSETRYPNTEAFF
TGTGCCAGCAGTGAAACCCGCTACCCCAACACTGAAGCTTTCTTT
>TRBD1|TRBV2|TRBJ2-7|many
CASSVDRGRHEQYF
TGTGCCAGCAGTGTTGACAGGGGGCGTCACGAGCAGTACTTC
>NA|TRBV9|TRBJ2-1|few
CASSVNPQGQYDEQFF
TGTGCCAGCAGCGTAAATCCGCAGGGGCAGTACGATGAGCAGTTCTTC
>TRBD1|TRBV6-1|TRBJ1-1|many
CASSEPGGEGEAFF
TGTGCCAGCAGTGAACCAGGGGGCGAGGGTGAAGCTTTCTTT
>TRBD1|TRBV20-1|TRBJ2-2|many
CSAREGGSGELFF
TGCAGTGCTAGAGAAGGGGGCTCCGGGGAGCTGTTTTTT
>TRBD1|TRBV2|TRBJ1-1|many
CASWTGSTEAFF
TGTGCCAGCTGGACAGGAAGCACTGAAGCTTTCTTT
>TRBD2|TRBV11-3|TRBJ2-2|few
CASSARGGVTGELFF
TGTGCCAGCAGCGCCCGGGGGGGAGTCACCGGGGAGCTGTTTTTT
>NA|TRBV10-2|TRBJ2-1|many
CASSESEVYNEQFF
TGCGCCAGCAGTGAGTCCGAGGTTTACAATGAGCAGTTCTTC
>NA|TRBV11-3|TRBJ1-1|many
CASSLGTSTEAFF
TGTGCCAGCAGCTTAGGTACATCCACTGAAGCTTTCTTT
>NA|TRBV28|TRBJ1-1|many
CASSSVAGGSSEASF
NA
>NA|TRBV28|TRBJ2-4|many
CASSSGDSLAKNIQYF
TGTGCCAGCAGTTCTGGGGACTCACTAGCCAAAAACATTCAGTACTTC
>NA|TRBV2|TRBJ2-1|many
CASSVRGSSSYNEQFF
TGTGCCAGCAGTGTTCGGGGGTCGAGCTCCTACAATGAGCAGTTCTTC
>TRBD1|TRBV12-3/TRBV12-4|TRBJ1-3|many
CASTWTGVYTIYF
TGTGCCAGCACATGGACAGGGGTATACACCATATATTTT
>NA|TRBV20-1|TRBJ2-2|many
CSARDAAKGGELFF
TGCAGTGCTAGAGATGCGGCGAAGGGCGGGGAGCTGTTTTTT